The 3 T cell receptor beta chains below all came from one sample that was sequenced in a study of shared clonotypes between healthy human individuals. Sequencing used immunoSEQ multiplex PCR; TCRdb keeps in-frame clones, though not all of them. Of 1 million to 1.3 million clones in the sample, around 78% were seen once. The sample comprised memory CD4+ T cells from PBMCs. Regarding subset: CD45RA-negative fraction. Every receptor here comes from a man younger than 30 in good health. Some clones in this sample may be carry-over from other donors' samples.

The chain couples TRBV5-4 to TRBJ2-3; 10 bases are shared with TRBD2. From germline, CDR1 is SGHNT and CDR2 YYREEE (reference sequence). The CDR3 runs 15 residues. Trimming at V came to 3 bases and at J to 4 bases, leaving 5 bases not matched to a gene. CDR3: CASSSGTSASDTQYF. The CDR3 DNA reads TGTGCCAGCAGCTCCGGGACTAGCGCATCAGATACGCAGTATTTT.

Only a few counts were recorded for this clone. The V gene is TRBV19, the J gene TRBJ1-4; 10 nucleotides match TRBD1. The CDR3 runs 16 residues. With 2 bases clipped from V and 8 bases from J, the junction kept 8 bases outside the gene matches. Germline CDR1 LNHDA, CDR2 SQIVND (reference sequence). The CDR3 nucleotides are TGTGCCAGTAGTATAAAGACCGGGACAGGGGACGAAAAACTGTTTTTT. Its protein product is CASSIKTGTGDEKLFF.

The chain uses TRBV7-3 and TRBJ1-2; 7 nucleotides agree with TRBD1. This CDR3 has 14 residues. J lost 8 bases, V lost 0 bases, and 6 bases had no gene match. In germline, CDR1 is SGHTA, CDR2 FQGTGA. The CDR3 nucleotides read TGTGCCAGCAGCTTAACCGGGACAGAGAGAGGCTACACCTTC. Translating it yields CASSLTGTERGYTF.